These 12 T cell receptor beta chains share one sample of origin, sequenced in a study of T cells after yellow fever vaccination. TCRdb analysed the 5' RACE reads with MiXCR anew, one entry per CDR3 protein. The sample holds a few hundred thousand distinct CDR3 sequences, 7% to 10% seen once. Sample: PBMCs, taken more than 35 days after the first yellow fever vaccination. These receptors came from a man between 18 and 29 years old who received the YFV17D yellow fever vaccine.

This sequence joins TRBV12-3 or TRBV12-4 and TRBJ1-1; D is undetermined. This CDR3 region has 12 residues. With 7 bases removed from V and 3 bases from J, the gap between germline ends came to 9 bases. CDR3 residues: CASTPVDTEAFF. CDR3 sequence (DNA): TGTGCCAGCACCCCAGTTGACACTGAAGCTTTCTTT.

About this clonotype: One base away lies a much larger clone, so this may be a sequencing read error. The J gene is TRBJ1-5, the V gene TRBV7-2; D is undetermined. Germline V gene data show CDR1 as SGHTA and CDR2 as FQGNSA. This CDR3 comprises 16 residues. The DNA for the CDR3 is TGTGCCATCAGCTTAGGAGGGCCGGGGAGCAATCAGCCCCAGCATTTT. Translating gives CAISLGGPGSNQPQHF.

This chain's CDR3 is CASSLVQDEETQYF. In DNA, the CDR3 is TGTGCCAGCAGCTTAGTGCAGGATGAAGAGACCCAGTACTTC. The chain recombines TRBV7-9 with TRBJ2-5; D remains ambiguous. Germline CDR1 and CDR2: SEHNR and FQNEAQ (reference sequence). V lost 1 base and J lost 3, with 9 bases in between. The CDR3 loop spans 14 amino acids.

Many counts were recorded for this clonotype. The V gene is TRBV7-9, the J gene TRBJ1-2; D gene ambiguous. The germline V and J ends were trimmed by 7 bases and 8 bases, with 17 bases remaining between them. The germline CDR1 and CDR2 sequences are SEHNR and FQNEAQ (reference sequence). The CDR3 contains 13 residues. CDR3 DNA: TGTGCCAGCACTCTAGCGGGAGCTGAAGGCTACACCTTC. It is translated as CASTLAGAEGYTF.

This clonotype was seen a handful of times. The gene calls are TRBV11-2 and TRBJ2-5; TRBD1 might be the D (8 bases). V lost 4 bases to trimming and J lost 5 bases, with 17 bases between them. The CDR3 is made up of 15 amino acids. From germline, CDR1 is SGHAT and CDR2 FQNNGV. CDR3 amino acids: CASSYKQGGGETQYF. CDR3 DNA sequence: TGTGCCAGCAGCTATAAACAGGGGGGAGGGGAGACCCAGTACTTC.

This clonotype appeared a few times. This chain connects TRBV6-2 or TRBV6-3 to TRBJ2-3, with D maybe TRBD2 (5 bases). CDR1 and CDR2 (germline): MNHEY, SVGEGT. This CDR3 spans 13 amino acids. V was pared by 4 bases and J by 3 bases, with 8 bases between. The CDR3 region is CASSSRLTDTQYF. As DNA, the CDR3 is TGTGCCAGCAGTTCCAGACTAACAGATACGCAGTATTTT.

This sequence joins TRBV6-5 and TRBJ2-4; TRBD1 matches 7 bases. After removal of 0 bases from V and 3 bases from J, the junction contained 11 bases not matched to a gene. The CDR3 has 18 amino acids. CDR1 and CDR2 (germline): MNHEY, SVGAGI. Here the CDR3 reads CASSYSSAVGGGKNIQYF. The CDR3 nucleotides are TGTGCCAGCAGTTACTCGAGTGCTGTAGGGGGCGGCAAAAACATTCAGTACTTC.

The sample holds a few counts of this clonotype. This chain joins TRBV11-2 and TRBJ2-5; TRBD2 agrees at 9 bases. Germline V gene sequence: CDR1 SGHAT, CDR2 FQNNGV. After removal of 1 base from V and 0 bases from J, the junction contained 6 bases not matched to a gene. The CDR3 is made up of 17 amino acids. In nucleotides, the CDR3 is TGTGCCAGCAGCTTAGTTCGGCTAGCGGGAAACCAAGAGACCCAGTACTTC. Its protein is CASSLVRLAGNQETQYF.

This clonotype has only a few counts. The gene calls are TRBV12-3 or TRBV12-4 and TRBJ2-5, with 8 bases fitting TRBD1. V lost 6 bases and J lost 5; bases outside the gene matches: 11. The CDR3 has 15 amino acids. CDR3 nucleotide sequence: TGTGCCAGCAGGGGGGAGAGCGACAGGGGTGAGACCCAGTACTTC. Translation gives CASRGESDRGETQYF.

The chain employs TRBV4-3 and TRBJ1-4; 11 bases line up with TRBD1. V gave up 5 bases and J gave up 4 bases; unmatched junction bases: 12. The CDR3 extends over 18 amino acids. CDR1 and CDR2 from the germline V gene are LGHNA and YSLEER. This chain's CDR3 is CASSWEVPGTGGNEKLFF. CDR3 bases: TGCGCCAGCAGCTGGGAAGTTCCCGGGACAGGGGGTAATGAAAAACTGTTTTTT.

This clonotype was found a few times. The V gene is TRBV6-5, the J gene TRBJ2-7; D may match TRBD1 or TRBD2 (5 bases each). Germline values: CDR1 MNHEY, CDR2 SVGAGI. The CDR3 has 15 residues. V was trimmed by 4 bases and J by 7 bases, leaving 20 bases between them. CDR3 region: CASSSPTDGGGEQYV. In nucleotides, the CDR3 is TGTGCCAGCAGTTCCCCCACTGATGGGGGTGGAGAGCAGTACGTC.

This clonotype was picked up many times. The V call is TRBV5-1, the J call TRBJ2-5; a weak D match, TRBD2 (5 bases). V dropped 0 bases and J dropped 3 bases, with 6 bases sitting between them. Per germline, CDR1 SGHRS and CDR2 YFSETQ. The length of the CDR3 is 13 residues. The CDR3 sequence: CASSLGAEETQYF. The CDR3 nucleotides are TGCGCCAGCAGCTTGGGAGCGGAAGAGACCCAGTACTTC.